The 13 T cell receptor beta chains below all came from one sample that was sequenced in a study of cytotoxic CD8 clonotypes in ibrutinib-treated CLL. The method was immunoSEQ multiplex PCR; TCRdb's version includes in-frame clones alone and lacks a portion of them. The repertoire has more than 200,000 clones, around three quarters of them found once; the top ten carry 15% to 17%. The sequences come from PBMCs, collected after 24 months of ibrutinib treatment. The receptor source for this set is a human donor with chronic lymphocytic leukemia.

V is TRBV25-1 and J is TRBJ2-7; 7 bases are shared with TRBD2. The CDR3 consists of 13 residues. Germline V gene sequence: CDR1 MGHDK, CDR2 SYGVNS. Unmatched junction bases numbered 9, after V lost 10 bases and J lost 3 bases. The CDR3: CATTPGLFYEQYF. CDR3 bases: TGTGCCACCACCCCGGGACTATTCTACGAGCAGTACTTC.

CDR3 loop: CASSLAPDRLNTEAFF. CDR3 in DNA: TGTGCCAGCAGCTTAGCACCGGACCGATTGAACACTGAAGCTTTCTTT. V gene TRBV7-8 combines with J gene TRBJ1-1; D is unresolved. The V end lost 0 bases, the J end lost 0 bases, and 11 bases lay between the germline ends. The CDR3 has 16 amino acids. Per germline, CDR1 SGHVS and CDR2 FQNEAQ.

J is TRBJ2-5 and V is TRBV9; D tentatively reads TRBD1 or TRBD2 (6 bases each). Trimming removed 7 bases from V and 9 bases from J, with 19 bases in between. CDR3 length equals 13 residues. Looked up from germline, CDR1 is SGDLS and CDR2 is YYNGEE. The CDR3 region has the DNA TGTGCCAGCTCGGGGAGGAGGGGGGAGGCCCAGTACTTC. It translates to CASSGRRGEAQYF. The entire variable domain, with the rest obtained from reference TRBV9 and TRBJ2-5, is as follows: DSGVTQTPKHLITATGQRVTLRCSPRSGDLSVYWYQQSLDQGLQFLIQYYNGEERAKGNILERFSAQQFPDLHSELNLSSLELGDSALYFCASSGRRGEAQYFGPGTRLLVL.

CDR3 DNA sequence: TGTGCCAGCAGCCCCCGGGCCCTTACTAGCTATGGCTACACCTTC. Its translation: CASSPRALTSYGYTF. The rearrangement links TRBV5-4 to TRBJ1-2; D not resolved. Between the trimmed V and J ends, which lost 4 bases and 4 bases, there was a span of 17 bases. Germline values: CDR1 SGHNT, CDR2 YYREEE (reference sequence). This CDR3 contains 15 residues.

This rearrangement joins TRBV27 to TRBJ2-1; possibly TRBD2 for D (6 bases). With 1 base removed from V and 2 bases from J, the gap between germline ends came to 9 bases. Looked up from germline, CDR1 is MNHEY and CDR2 is SMNVEV (reference sequence). The length of the CDR3 is 15 residues. The CDR3 coding sequence is TGTGCCAGCAGTTTATACGGGGGAACCTACAATGAGCAGTTCTTC. Translating it yields CASSLYGGTYNEQFF.

The V call is TRBV11-1, the J call TRBJ1-1; possibly TRBD1 for D (5 bases). The CDR3 is 15 amino acids. CDR1 is SGHAT and CDR2 is FQDESV in the germline V gene (reference sequence). Deletions cut 7 bases from V and 0 bases from J, with 15 bases between. The CDR3 nucleotides read TGTGCCAGCACCAGGGTCGGGGCACTGAACACTGAAGCTTTCTTT. Amino acid sequence: CASTRVGALNTEAFF.

The chain couples TRBV27 to TRBJ2-1; 13 nucleotides agree with TRBD2. The CDR3 sequence is 18 residues long. Trimming at V came to 5 bases and at J to 5 bases, leaving 12 bases not matched to a gene. Germline-derived CDR1 and CDR2 are MNHEY and SMNVEV (reference sequence). The CDR3 DNA sequence: TGTGCCAGCAGTCTCACCAGTCCGGGACTAGCGGGGAACAATGAGCAGTTCTTC. Translated: CASSLTSPGLAGNNEQFF.

The chain has TRBV25-1 and TRBJ2-1; D gene unclear. CDR1 is MGHDK, CDR2 SYGVNS, per germline. The CDR3 totals 16 residues. Trimming pared 1 base from V and 1 base from J, leaving 11 bases between. The CDR3 sequence: CASSELKSISYNEQFF. CDR3 DNA: TGTGCCAGCAGTGAATTGAAAAGTATATCCTACAATGAGCAGTTCTTC.

This clone has a single count. The chain joins TRBV29-1 to TRBJ2-1; maybe TRBD1 (5 bases). From germline, CDR1 is SQVTM and CDR2 ANQGSEA. Deletions cut 3 bases from V and 10 bases from J, with 22 bases between. CDR3 length: 15 residues. The CDR3 coding sequence is TGCAGCGTTGACAAGGGCAGGGATGGGCCCCGGGAGCAGTTCTTC. Its protein is CSVDKGRDGPREQFF.

Regarding this clone: The same CDR3 is also encoded by other DNA sequences in this sample. The V call is TRBV15, the J call TRBJ1-5; a possible D gene is TRBD1 (5 bases). V lost 0 bases and J 2 bases, leaving 8 bases between the germline ends. There are 15 residues in the CDR3. The V gene's germline CDR1 is LNHNV and CDR2 YYDKDF (reference sequence). CDR3 bases: TGTGCCACCAGCAGAGATTCACAGGGCAATCAGCCCCAGCATTTT. Protein product: CATSRDSQGNQPQHF. The complete variable domain, with remaining parts taken from reference TRBV15 and TRBJ1-5, reads DAMVIQNPRYQVTQFGKPVTLSCSQTLNHNVMYWYQQKSSQAPKLLFHYYDKDFNNEADTPDNFQSRRPNTSFCFLDIRSPGLGDTAMYLCATSRDSQGNQPQHFGDGTRLSIL.

The chain joins TRBV5-1 to TRBJ2-3; D unclear. The V gene's germline CDR1 is SGHRS and CDR2 YFSETQ. There are 17 residues in the CDR3. V was shortened by 0 bases and J by 0 bases, with 14 bases between the two germline ends. CDR3 nucleotide sequence: TGCGCCAGCAGCTTGGAAGGCTTGGCGGTTAGCACAGATACGCAGTATTTT. It translates to CASSLEGLAVSTDTQYF.

This clone was observed a handful of times. CDR3 sequence (DNA): TGTGCCAGCTCACGAGGGGCAGACACTGAAGCTTTCTTT. Translation gives CASSRGADTEAFF. The chain joins TRBV18 to TRBJ1-1; perhaps TRBD1 as D (5 bases). CDR1 and CDR2 from the germline V gene are KGHSH and LQKENI. The CDR3 has 13 residues. V lost 4 bases, J lost 3 bases, and 9 bases lay in between.

This chain uses TRBV7-2 with TRBJ2-1; D is uncertain. The V gene lost 1 base and the J gene lost 6 bases, with 7 bases spanning the gap. Per the germline V gene, CDR1 is SGHTA and CDR2 is FQGNSA. The CDR3 is 13 residues long. The CDR3 coding sequence is TGTGCCAGCAGCTTAGGTATCATCAATGAGCAGTTCTTC. Translating gives CASSLGIINEQFF.